A single sample is the source of the 14 T cell receptor beta chains below, sequenced in a study of blood T cell repertoires in COVID-19. Assay used: immunoSEQ multiplex PCR; TCRdb lists only in-frame clones, some missing. The repertoire holds about 200,000 clones, 85% seen once, with around 20% in the top ten. Sequences were obtained from PBMCs or T cells enriched from blood (not recorded which). These receptors were collected from a man aged 35 to 55 who had recovered from COVID-19.

The chain links TRBV11-2 to TRBJ2-7; the match to TRBD1 covers 10 bases. The trim removed 1 base at V and 2 bases at J, leaving 2 bases unmatched. CDR1 is SGHAT and CDR2 is FQNNGV in the germline V gene. The CDR3 runs 15 residues. CDR3 in DNA: TGTGCCAGCAGCTTAGTGGACAGGGGGACCTACGAGCAGTACTTC. This gives the protein CASSLVDRGTYEQYF.

V usage is TRBV28 and J usage is TRBJ2-3; maybe TRBD1 (5 bases). V was pared by 7 bases and J by 0 bases, with 17 bases between. This CDR3 spans 16 amino acids. Germline-derived CDR1 and CDR2 are MDHEN and SYDVKM. The CDR3 DNA sequence: TGTGCCAGCAAGGGGCCCGTCGGGCTTAGCACAGATACGCAGTATTTT. Residues: CASKGPVGLSTDTQYF.

The chain employs TRBV11-2 and TRBJ2-7; D ambiguous. The CDR3 length is 14 residues. Germline CDR1 reads SGHAT; CDR2 reads FQNNGV. Trimming shortened V by 1 base and J by 0 bases, and 7 bases separated the two germline ends. CDR3 nucleotides: TGTGCCAGCAGCTTAGTTGTTAGCTCCTACGAGCAGTACTTC. This codes for CASSLVVSSYEQYF.

The chain uses TRBV7-9 and TRBJ2-1, with D possibly being TRBD2 (6 bases). V lost 4 bases and J lost 6, with 25 bases in between. Germline CDR1 is SEHNR and CDR2 is FQNEAQ (reference sequence). The CDR3 contains 18 residues. In nucleotides, the CDR3 is TGTGCCAGCAGCTCCGAGACCGCCCAGCGGGCCACACTCAATGAGCAGTTCTTC. Its translation: CASSSETAQRATLNEQFF.

This clone was counted only a few times. The chain combines TRBV5-4 with TRBJ1-2; a weak D match, TRBD1 (5 bases). From germline, CDR1 is SGHNT and CDR2 YYREEE (reference sequence). CDR3 length: 15 amino acids. Trimming removed 6 bases from V and 8 bases from J, with 23 bases in between. This CDR3 is CASTPGAAQTKGYTF. CDR3 DNA: TGTGCCAGCACCCCTGGGGCAGCCCAAACAAAGGGCTACACCTTC. The full variable domain, rest sourced from reference TRBV5-4 and TRBJ1-2, is ETGVTQSPTHLIKTRGQQVTLRCSSQSGHNTVSWYQQALGQGPQFIFQYYREEENGRGNFPPRFSGLQFPNYSSELNVNALELDDSALYLCASTPGAAQTKGYTFGSGTRLTVV.

CDR3: CASSDPGTGDSGANVLTF. As DNA, the CDR3 is TGTGCCAGCAGCGATCCCGGGACAGGGGACTCTGGGGCCAACGTCCTGACTTTC. The J gene is TRBJ2-6, the V gene TRBV28; 10 positions match TRBD1. Trimming took 6 bases from V and 0 from J; bases not matched to a gene: 8. The germline V gene has CDR1 MDHEN and CDR2 SYDVKM. This CDR3 spans 18 amino acids.

This chain links TRBV27 with TRBJ2-1, with TRBD2 as a possible D gene (6 bases). V was clipped by 4 bases and J by 1 base, with 8 bases between them. This CDR3 has 14 amino acids. Germline V CDR1 and CDR2: MNHEY, SMNVEV (reference sequence). CDR3 region: CASSSRGSYNEQFF. DNA for the CDR3: TGTGCCAGCAGTTCCCGGGGGTCCTACAATGAGCAGTTCTTC.

This clone was detected only once. The chain carries TRBV18 and TRBJ2-2; D is perhaps TRBD2 (5 bases). Germline CDR1 is KGHSH and CDR2 is LQKENI. V was shortened by 8 bases and J by 4 bases, with 14 bases between the two germline ends. The CDR3 length is 14 residues. CDR3 region: CASNLERVTGELFF. CDR3 DNA: TGTGCCAGCAACCTCGAGAGGGTCACCGGGGAGCTGTTTTTT.

The genes are TRBV11-2 and TRBJ2-3; TRBD1 matches 8 bases. V dropped 1 base and J dropped 4; count of bases not matched to a gene: 7. This CDR3 spans 16 amino acids. The V gene's germline CDR1 is SGHAT and CDR2 FQNNGV. The CDR3 is CASSLGNRGTSDTQYF. CDR3 nucleotides: TGTGCCAGCAGCTTAGGTAACAGGGGGACCTCAGATACGCAGTATTTT.

The V and J genes are TRBV4-3 and TRBJ2-7, with D possibly matching TRBD1 (6 bases). The CDR3 has 15 amino acids. In germline, CDR1 is LGHNA, CDR2 YSLEER. V was clipped by 2 bases and J by 2 bases, with 13 bases between them. For the CDR3, the DNA is TGCGCCAGCAGCCAATACCCCGGGGACACCTACGAGCAGTACTTC. This gives the protein CASSQYPGDTYEQYF.

The chain links TRBV4-3 to TRBJ2-2, with D unclear. CDR1 and CDR2 (germline): LGHNA, YSLEER. The length of the CDR3 is 13 residues. V gave up 1 base and J gave up 4 bases, with 4 bases separating them. Here the CDR3 DNA reads TGCGCCAGCAGCCAAGGGGCCACCGGGGAGCTGTTTTTT. Encoded protein: CASSQGATGELFF.

The V gene is TRBV7-9, the J gene TRBJ1-6; 10 nucleotides agree with TRBD1. Germline CDR1 and CDR2: SEHNR and FQNEAQ (reference sequence). The CDR3 length is 15 residues. V lost 3 bases to trimming and J lost 9 bases; unmatched junction nucleotides: 5. CDR3 amino acids: CASSLGGTGVSPLHF. CDR3 sequence (DNA): TGTGCCAGCAGCTTGGGCGGGACAGGGGTTTCACCCCTCCACTTT.

V is TRBV27 and J is TRBJ2-1, with D possibly matching TRBD2 (6 bases). CDR3 length equals 14 residues. Germline V gene lookup returns CDR1 MNHEY and CDR2 SMNVEV (reference sequence). V lost 2 bases and J 7 bases, leaving 12 bases between the germline ends. This CDR3 is CASSLAGLVNEQFF. CDR3 DNA sequence: TGTGCCAGCAGTTTAGCGGGATTGGTGAATGAGCAGTTCTTC.

This clone was observed once. The V call is TRBV5-4, the J call TRBJ2-3; possibly TRBD1 for D (7 bases). The germline V and J ends were trimmed by 6 bases and 2 bases, with 22 bases remaining between them. This CDR3 spans 17 amino acids. CDR1 and CDR2 (germline): SGHNT, YYREEE (reference sequence). Here the CDR3 DNA reads TGTGCCAGCACCAGGGGGGCAACCAGCGGTAACACAGATACGCAGTATTTT. Amino acid sequence: CASTRGATSGNTDTQYF.